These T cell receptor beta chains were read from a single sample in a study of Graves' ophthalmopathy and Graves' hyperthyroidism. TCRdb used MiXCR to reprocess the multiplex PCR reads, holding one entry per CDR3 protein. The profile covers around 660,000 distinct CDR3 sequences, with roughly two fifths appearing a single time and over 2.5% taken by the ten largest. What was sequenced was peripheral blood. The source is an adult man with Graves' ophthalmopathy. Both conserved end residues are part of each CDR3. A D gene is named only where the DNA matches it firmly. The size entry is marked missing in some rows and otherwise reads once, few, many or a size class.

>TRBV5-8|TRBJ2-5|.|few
CASSLVGSKWSETQYF
TGTGCCAGCAGCTTGGTGGGGAGTAAATGGAGCGAGACCCAGTACTTC
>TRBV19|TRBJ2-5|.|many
CATREGQGGKETQYF
TGTGCCACCCGGGAGGGACAGGGTGGGAAAGAGACCCAGTACTTC
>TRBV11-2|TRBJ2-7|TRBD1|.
CASSLEGQGGRAYEQYF
TGTGCCAGCAGCTTAGAGGGACAGGGAGGCAGAGCCTACGAGCAGTACTTC
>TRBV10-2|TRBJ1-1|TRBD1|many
CASSGTGEGRAFF
TGCGCCAGCAGTGGGACAGGTGAAGGGCGAGCTTTCTTT
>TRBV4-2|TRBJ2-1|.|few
CASSGRSNEQFF
TGTGCCAGCAGCGGACGCTCAAATGAGCAGTTCTTC
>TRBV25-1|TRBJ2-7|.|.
CASSESSWMGEQYF
TGTGCCAGCAGTGAGTCTAGCTGGATGGGCGAGCAGTACTTC
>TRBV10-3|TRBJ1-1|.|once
CAISYGEATEAFF
TGTGCCATCAGTTACGGGGAGGCCACTGAAGCTTTCTTT
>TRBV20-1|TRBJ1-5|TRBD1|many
CSAPRSGTGDQPQHF
TGCAGTGCCCCCCGCTCCGGGACAGGAGATCAGCCCCAGCATTTT
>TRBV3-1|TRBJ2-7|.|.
CASSQEGRTWEQYF
TGTGCCAGCAGCCAAGAGGGGAGGACTTGGGAGCAGTACTTC
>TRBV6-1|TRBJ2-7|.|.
CASSESLYLGTYEQYF
TGTGCCAGCAGTGAAAGCCTATATCTCGGAACCTACGAGCAGTACTTC
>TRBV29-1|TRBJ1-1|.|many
CSVDFRASGTEAFF
TGCAGCGTTGATTTCAGGGCGTCGGGCACTGAAGCTTTCTTT
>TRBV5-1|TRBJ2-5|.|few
CASSRGSGYQETQYF
TGCGCCAGCAGCCGAGGAAGCGGCTACCAAGAGACCCAGTACTTC
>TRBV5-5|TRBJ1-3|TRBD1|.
CASSLNPGQYSGNTIYF
TGTGCCAGCAGCTTAAACCCGGGACAGTACTCTGGAAACACCATATATTTT
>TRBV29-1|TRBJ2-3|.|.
CSVKGVASDTQYF
TGCAGCGTTAAGGGGGTGGCGTCAGATACGCAGTATTTT
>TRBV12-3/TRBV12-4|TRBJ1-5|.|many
CASSLLGAGQPQHF
TGTGCCAGCAGTTTACTAGGGGCTGGGCAGCCCCAGCATTTT
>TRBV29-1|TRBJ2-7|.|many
CSVASPGEHEQYF
TGCAGCGTTGCGTCCCCAGGGGAACACGAGCAGTACTTC
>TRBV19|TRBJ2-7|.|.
CASSRGRLSYEQYF
TGTGCCAGTAGTCGGGGGCGCCTCTCCTACGAGCAGTACTTC
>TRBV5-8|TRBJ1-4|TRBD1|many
CASSPGGQGEKLFF
TGTGCCAGCAGCCCAGGGGGCCAGGGCGAAAAACTGTTTTTT
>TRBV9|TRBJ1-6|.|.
CASSVGSGNSYNSPLHF
TGTGCCAGCAGCGTAGGTAGCGGGAACTCCTATAATTCACCCCTCCACTTT
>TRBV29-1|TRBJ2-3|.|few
CSVGRDFTDTQYF
TGCAGCGTGGGCCGGGACTTCACAGATACGCAGTATTTT
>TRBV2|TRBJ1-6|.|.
CASSEWGGGNSPLHF
TGTGCCAGCAGTGAGTGGGGGGGAGGCAATTCACCCCTCCACTTT
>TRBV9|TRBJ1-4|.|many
CASSASGGGADEKLFF
TGTGCCAGCAGCGCGTCCGGGGGGGGCGCCGATGAAAAACTGTTTTTT
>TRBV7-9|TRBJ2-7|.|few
CASSGITPGNEQYF
TGTGCCAGCAGCGGAATCACCCCCGGGAACGAGCAGTACTTC
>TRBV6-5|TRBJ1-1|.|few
CASSYLGENTEAFF
TGTGCCAGCAGTTACTTGGGAGAAAACACTGAAGCTTTCTTT
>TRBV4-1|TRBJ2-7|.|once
CASSQDMRVTYEQYF
TGCGCCAGCAGCCAAGATATGAGGGTCACCTACGAGCAGTACTTC
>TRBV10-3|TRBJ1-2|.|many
CAISLNGPRGYTF
TGTGCCATCAGCCTTAACGGGCCTAGAGGCTACACCTTC
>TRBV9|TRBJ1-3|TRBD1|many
CASSPRGDSGNTIYF
TGTGCCAGCAGCCCTCGGGGGGACAGTGGAAACACCATATATTTT
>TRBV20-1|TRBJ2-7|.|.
CSARPVSTYEQYF
TGCAGTGCTAGACCCGTCAGCACCTACGAGCAGTACTTC
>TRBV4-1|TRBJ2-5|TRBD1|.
CASSLRGRGETQYF
TGCGCCAGCAGCCTCAGGGGGCGCGGAGAGACCCAGTACTTC
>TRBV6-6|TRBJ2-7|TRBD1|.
CASSYAGQGTYEQYF
TGTGCCAGCAGTTACGCGGGACAGGGCACCTACGAGCAGTACTTC
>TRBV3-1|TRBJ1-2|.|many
CASSHSHGYTF
TGTGCCAGCAGCCACTCGCATGGCTACACCTTC
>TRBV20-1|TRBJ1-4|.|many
CSARHPRGLTNEKLFF
TGCAGTGCCCGCCATCCTCGGGGTCTCACTAATGAAAAACTGTTTTTT
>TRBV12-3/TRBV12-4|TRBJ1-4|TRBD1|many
CASSLDRGVEKLFF
TGTGCCAGCAGTTTGGACAGGGGAGTTGAAAAACTGTTTTTT